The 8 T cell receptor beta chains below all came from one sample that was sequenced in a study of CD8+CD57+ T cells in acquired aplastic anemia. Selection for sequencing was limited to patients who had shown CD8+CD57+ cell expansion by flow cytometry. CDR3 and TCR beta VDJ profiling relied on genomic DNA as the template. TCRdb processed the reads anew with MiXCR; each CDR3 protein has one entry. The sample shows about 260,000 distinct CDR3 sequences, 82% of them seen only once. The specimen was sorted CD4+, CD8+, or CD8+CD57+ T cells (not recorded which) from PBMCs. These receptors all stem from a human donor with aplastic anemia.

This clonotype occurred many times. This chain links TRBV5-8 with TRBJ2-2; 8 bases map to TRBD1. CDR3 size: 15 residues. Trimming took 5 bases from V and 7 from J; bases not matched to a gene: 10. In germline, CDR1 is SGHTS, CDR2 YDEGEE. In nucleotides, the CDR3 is TGTGCCAGCAGACCCCAGGGGGCGCGAAGCGGGGAGCTGTTTTTT. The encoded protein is CASRPQGARSGELFF. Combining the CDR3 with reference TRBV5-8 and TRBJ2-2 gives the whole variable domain EAGVTQSPTHLIKTRGQQATLRCSPISGHTSVYWYQQALGLGLQFLLWYDEGEERNRGNFPPRFSGRQFPNYSSELNVNALELEDSALYLCASRPQGARSGELFFGEGSRLTVL.

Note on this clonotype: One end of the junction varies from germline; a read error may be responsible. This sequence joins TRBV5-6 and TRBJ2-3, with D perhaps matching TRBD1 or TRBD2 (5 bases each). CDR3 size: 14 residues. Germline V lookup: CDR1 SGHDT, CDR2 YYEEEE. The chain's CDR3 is CASSPVDGTEDTHF. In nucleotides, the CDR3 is TGTGCCAGCAGCCCCGTTGACGGGACCGAGGATACGCATTTT. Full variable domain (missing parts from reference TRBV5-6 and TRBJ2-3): DAGVTQSPTHLIKTRGQQVTLRCSPKSGHDTVSWYQQALGQGPQFIFQYYEEEERQRGNFPDRFSGHQFPNYSSELNVNALLLGDSALYLCASSPVDGTEDTHFGPGTRLTVL.

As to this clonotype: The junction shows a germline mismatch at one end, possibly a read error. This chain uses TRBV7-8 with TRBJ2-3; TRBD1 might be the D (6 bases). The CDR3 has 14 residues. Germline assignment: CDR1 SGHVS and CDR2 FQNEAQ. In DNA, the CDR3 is TGTGCCAGCAGCTCAGGGGTAGCGCGTGGACAGCTCTTTTTT. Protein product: CASSSGVARGQLFF.

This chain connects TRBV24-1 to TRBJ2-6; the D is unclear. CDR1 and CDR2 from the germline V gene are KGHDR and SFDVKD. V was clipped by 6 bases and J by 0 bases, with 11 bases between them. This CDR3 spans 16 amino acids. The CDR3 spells CATSLDSLSGANVLTF. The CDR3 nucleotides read TGTGCCACCAGTCTCGATAGCCTCTCTGGGGCCAACGTCCTGACTTTC.

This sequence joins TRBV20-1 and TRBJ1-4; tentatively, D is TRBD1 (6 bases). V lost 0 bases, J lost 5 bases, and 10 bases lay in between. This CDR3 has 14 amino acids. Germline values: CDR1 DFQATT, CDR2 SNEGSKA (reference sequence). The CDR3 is CSARDEGGNEKLFF. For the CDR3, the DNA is TGCAGTGCTAGAGATGAGGGGGGCAATGAAAAACTGTTTTTT.

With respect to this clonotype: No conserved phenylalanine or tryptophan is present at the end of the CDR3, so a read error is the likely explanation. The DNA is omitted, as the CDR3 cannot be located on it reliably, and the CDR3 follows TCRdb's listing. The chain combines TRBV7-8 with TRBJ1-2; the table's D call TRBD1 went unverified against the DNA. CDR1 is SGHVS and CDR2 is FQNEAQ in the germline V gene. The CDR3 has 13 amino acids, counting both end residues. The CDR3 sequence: CASSPGPGTGGTQ.

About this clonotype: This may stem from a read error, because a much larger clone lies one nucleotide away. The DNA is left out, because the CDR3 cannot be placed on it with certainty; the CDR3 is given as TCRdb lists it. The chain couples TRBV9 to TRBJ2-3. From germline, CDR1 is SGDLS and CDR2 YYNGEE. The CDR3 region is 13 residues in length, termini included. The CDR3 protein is CASSDGPDTQYFF.

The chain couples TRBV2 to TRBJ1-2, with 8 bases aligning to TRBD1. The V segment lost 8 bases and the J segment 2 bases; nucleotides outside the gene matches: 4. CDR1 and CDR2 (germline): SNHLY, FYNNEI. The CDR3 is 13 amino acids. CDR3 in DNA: TGTGCCAGCGAAAACAGGGGGAACTATGGCTACACCTTC. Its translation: CASENRGNYGYTF.